A single sample is the source of the 32 T cell receptor beta chains below, sequenced in a study of blood T cell repertoires in COVID-19. Generated by immunoSEQ multiplex PCR, the TCRdb table keeps only in-frame clones and is missing some. The sample consists of some 150,000 clones, 70% to 90% of them appearing once. Sample: peripheral blood. All receptors come from a man in his sixties who had recovered from COVID-19.

The J gene is TRBJ1-2, the V gene TRBV2; possibly TRBD1 for D (5 bases). V was shortened by 5 bases and J by 6 bases, with 16 bases between the two germline ends. In germline, CDR1 is SNHLY, CDR2 FYNNEI. The CDR3 spans 14 residues. CDR3 amino acids: CASSTSYGHDGYTF. In nucleotides, the CDR3 is TGTGCCAGCAGTACTTCCTACGGACATGATGGCTACACCTTC.

This chain uses TRBV18 with TRBJ1-1; maybe TRBD1 (5 bases). Trimming removed 6 bases at V and 0 bases at J, with 8 bases between. CDR3 size: 13 residues. Germline CDR1 is KGHSH and CDR2 is LQKENI. The CDR3 DNA sequence: TGTGCCAGCTCGGACAACCTGAACACTGAAGCTTTCTTT. Amino acid sequence: CASSDNLNTEAFF.

This rearrangement joins TRBV18 to TRBJ1-6; TRBD1 is a possible D gene (6 bases). This CDR3 has 16 residues. In germline, CDR1 is KGHSH, CDR2 LQKENI. Trimming took off 2 bases at V and 7 bases at J, with 15 bases between the two ends. Written as DNA, the CDR3 is TGTGCCAGCTCACCATCCATAGCAGGGGAGAATTCACCCCTCCACTTT. Its protein product is CASSPSIAGENSPLHF.

A note on this clone: Within the sample, other DNA sequences also encode this same CDR3. The CDR3 DNA sequence: TGTGCCAGTAGTCCCTACACCGGGGAGCTGTTTTTT. Translated, it gives CASSPYTGELFF. The rearrangement links TRBV19 to TRBJ2-2; D not certain. Looked up from germline, CDR1 is LNHDA and CDR2 is SQIVND (reference sequence). This CDR3 contains 12 residues. Trimming left V 5 bases short and J 3 bases short, with 4 bases between.

This chain joins TRBV14 and TRBJ2-5; 7 bases fit TRBD1. Germline V CDR1 and CDR2: SGHDN, FVKESK. The CDR3 is 15 amino acids. The ends lost 1 base at V and 1 base at J; junction bases unmatched: 3. The CDR3 nucleotides read TGTGCCAGCAGCCAAGTAACAGGGGCCCAAGAGACCCAGTACTTC. It is translated as CASSQVTGAQETQYF. Based on the CDR3 plus reference TRBV14 and TRBJ2-5, the full variable domain is EAGVTQFPSHSVIEKGQTVTLRCDPISGHDNLYWYRRVMGKEIKFLLHFVKESKQDESGMPNNRFLAERTGGTYSTLKVQPAELEDSGVYFCASSQVTGAQETQYFGPGTRLLVL.

The V and J genes are TRBV5-1 and TRBJ2-7, with TRBD2 identical over 7 bases. Germline trimming cut 4 bases from V and 3 bases from J; bases unmatched to any gene: 7. The CDR3 is 14 residues long. From germline, CDR1 is SGHRS and CDR2 YFSETQ. Here the CDR3 reads CASSPGRGGYEQYF. The CDR3 DNA follows: TGCGCCAGCAGCCCGGGCCGCGGGGGCTACGAGCAGTACTTC.

The sample holds a few counts of this clone. The chain employs TRBV5-1 and TRBJ2-1, with 12 nucleotides matching TRBD1. In germline, CDR1 is SGHRS, CDR2 YFSETQ. CDR3 length equals 20 residues. J was trimmed by 3 bases and V by 0 bases; bases with no gene match: 13. DNA of the CDR3: TGCGCCAGCAGCTTGGGAACCTTTACCGGGACAGGGGGCAGCTACAATGAGCAGTTCTTC. Translation gives CASSLGTFTGTGGSYNEQFF.

V and J are TRBV5-1 and TRBJ2-7; possibly TRBD2 for D (6 bases). The CDR3 totals 14 residues. CDR1 is SGHRS and CDR2 is YFSETQ in the germline V gene. Trimming left V 4 bases short and J 6 bases short, with 17 bases between. This CDR3 reads CASSPRLGTGEQYF. In DNA form, the CDR3 reads TGCGCCAGCAGCCCTCGTCTGGGGACTGGCGAGCAGTACTTC.

The chain recombines TRBV7-2 with TRBJ2-1; 7 bases map to TRBD2. Per the germline V gene, CDR1 is SGHTA and CDR2 is FQGNSA. V shed 3 bases, J shed 1 base, and the junction held 12 bases outside the gene matches. CDR3 length: 18 residues. This chain's CDR3 is CASSFPRLALSSYNEQFF. CDR3 in DNA: TGTGCCAGCAGCTTCCCTCGACTAGCCCTCAGTTCCTACAATGAGCAGTTCTTC. The full variable domain, rest sourced from reference TRBV7-2 and TRBJ2-1, is GAGVSQSPSNKVTEKGKDVELRCDPISGHTALYWYRQSLGQGLEFLIYFQGNSAPDKSGLPSDRFSAERTGGSVSTLTIQRTQQEDSAVYLCASSFPRLALSSYNEQFFGPGTRLTVL.

The V and J genes are TRBV7-3 and TRBJ1-1; 9 nucleotides match TRBD1. Trimming took 6 bases from V and 3 from J; bases not matched to a gene: 2. The V gene's germline CDR1 is SGHTA and CDR2 FQGTGA. The CDR3 is 13 amino acids. CDR3 nucleotides: TGTGCCAGCAGTCGACAGGGGGACACTGAAGCTTTCTTT. Protein sequence: CASSRQGDTEAFF.

The chain links TRBV27 to TRBJ2-3; D may be TRBD1 (6 bases). The CDR3 consists of 12 residues. The V end lost 5 bases, the J end lost 14 bases, and 17 bases lay between the germline ends. Germline V gene data show CDR1 as MNHEY and CDR2 as SMNVEV (reference sequence). DNA for the CDR3: TGTGCCAGCAGTCCCCAAGGGGGTTTTTGGTATTTT. Amino acids: CASSPQGGFWYF.

J is TRBJ2-5 and V is TRBV10-1; D might be TRBD2 (7 bases). CDR3 length: 14 residues. V was cut by 8 bases and J by 5 bases, with 18 bases left in between. Germline assignment: CDR1 WNHNN and CDR2 SYGVQD (reference sequence). The CDR3 bases are TGCGCCAGCCGAACCGGCGGGGGCGCCGAGACCCAGTACTTC. As protein: CASRTGGGAETQYF.

The chain recombines TRBV28 with TRBJ2-1; D may be TRBD2 (5 bases). This CDR3 spans 14 amino acids. From germline, CDR1 is MDHEN and CDR2 SYDVKM. V shed 5 bases and J shed 13 bases, with 21 bases lying between them. CDR3 coding DNA: TGTGCCAGCAGTAAGTCGGGGAGTATTAAAGAACAGTTCTTC. Its protein product is CASSKSGSIKEQFF.

The V and J genes are TRBV2 and TRBJ2-5; D may be TRBD2 (6 bases). The V end lost 3 bases, the J end lost 2 bases, and 13 bases lay between the germline ends. The CDR3 length is 15 residues. Per the germline V gene, CDR1 is SNHLY and CDR2 is FYNNEI. CDR3 residues: CASSDSGGTQETQYF. DNA for the CDR3: TGTGCCAGCAGTGACTCCGGGGGAACGCAAGAGACCCAGTACTTC. Looking up the rest from reference TRBV2 and TRBJ2-5 gives the full variable domain: EPEVTQTPSHQVTQMGQEVILRCVPISNHLYFYWYRQILGQKVEFLVSFYNNEISEKSEIFDDQFSVERPDGSNFTLKIRSTKLEDSAMYFCASSDSGGTQETQYFGPGTRLLVL.

The V and J genes are TRBV11-1 and TRBJ2-7; 9 bases map to TRBD1. V was clipped by 3 bases and J by 3 bases; unmatched bases: 6. The CDR3 spans 15 residues. The germline gives CDR1 SGHAT, CDR2 FQDESV (reference sequence). The CDR3 DNA follows: TGTGCCAGCAGCTTTTCGGAGGGACAGGGCTACGAGCAGTACTTC. Residues: CASSFSEGQGYEQYF.

This clone came up once. This rearrangement joins TRBV11-3 to TRBJ1-1, with D maybe TRBD1 (6 bases). The CDR3 extends over 13 amino acids. V dropped 6 bases and J dropped 5 bases, with 13 bases sitting between them. Germline loops: CDR1 SGHNT, CDR2 YENEEA. The CDR3 is CASRTGGQTEAFF. In DNA form, the CDR3 reads TGTGCCAGCAGAACGGGGGGCCAGACTGAAGCTTTCTTT.

This rearrangement joins TRBV24-1 to TRBJ2-3, with 7 bases identical to TRBD1. Germline CDR1 reads KGHDR; CDR2 reads SFDVKD. V trimming: 2 bases; J trimming: 8 bases; junction bases outside the gene matches: 21. The CDR3 covers 19 residues. CDR3 nucleotide sequence: TGTGCCACCAGTGATTCGCCCAAGATACAGGGGATGGAGATGGGTACGCAGTATTTT. Its translation is CATSDSPKIQGMEMGTQYF.

This CDR3 is CASSQDWGRGTTNEKLFF. The CDR3 coding sequence is TGTGCCAGCAGCCAAGACTGGGGTAGGGGAACAACTAATGAAAAACTGTTTTTT. The genes are TRBV3-1 (or the pseudogene TRBV3-2) and TRBJ1-4, with a weak D call TRBD1 (5 bases). Germline-derived CDR1 and CDR2 are LGHDT and YNNKEL (reference sequence). The CDR3 is 18 amino acids. The V end lost 0 bases, the J end lost 0 bases, and 14 bases lay between the germline ends.

The chain links TRBV7-9 to TRBJ2-7; D is uncertain. Germline V gene data show CDR1 as SEHNR and CDR2 as FQNEAQ (reference sequence). The ends were cut back, 6 bases at V and 2 bases at J, with 14 bases in the middle. This CDR3 comprises 14 residues. The CDR3 region has the DNA TGTGCCAGCAGTTATGTGTCACCAGCCTACGAGCAGTACTTC. This gives the protein CASSYVSPAYEQYF.

The J gene is TRBJ1-5, the V gene TRBV19, with 7 bases that match TRBD1. This CDR3 is 16 amino acids long. Germline V gene data show CDR1 as LNHDA and CDR2 as SQIVND (reference sequence). Trimming at V came to 3 bases and at J to 8 bases, leaving 13 bases not matched to a gene. CDR3 amino acids: CASSIFTGANGEPQHF. CDR3 nucleotides: TGTGCCAGTAGTATTTTTACAGGGGCCAACGGGGAGCCCCAGCATTTT.

This clone showed up just a few times. The J gene is TRBJ2-5, the V gene TRBV11-2; D might be TRBD2 (7 bases). V was trimmed by 1 base and J by 4 bases, leaving 19 bases between them. This CDR3 is built from 17 residues. Germline-derived CDR1 and CDR2 are SGHAT and FQNNGV. The CDR3 here is CASSLASGREGGETQYF. CDR3 DNA: TGTGCCAGCAGCTTAGCTAGCGGCAGGGAGGGGGGAGAGACCCAGTACTTC.

V is TRBV24-1 and J is TRBJ1-3, with D perhaps matching TRBD1 (6 bases). The CDR3 has 17 residues. Trimming removed 3 bases from V and 0 bases from J, with 14 bases in between. CDR1 is KGHDR and CDR2 is SFDVKD in the germline V gene. CDR3 DNA sequence: TGTGCCACCAGTGATCCCTCGTGGGGGCACTCTGGAAACACCATATATTTT. The encoded protein is CATSDPSWGHSGNTIYF.

The rearrangement links TRBV9 to TRBJ2-1, with TRBD2 matching over 10 bases. The V and J ends lost 0 bases and 4 bases, in that order; junction bases with no gene match: 4. The V gene's germline CDR1 is SGDLS and CDR2 YYNGEE. The CDR3 spans 16 residues. This CDR3 is CASSVAASGGYNEQFF. CDR3 nucleotide sequence: TGTGCCAGCAGCGTAGCCGCTAGCGGGGGATACAATGAGCAGTTCTTC.

The chain is built from TRBV4-3 and TRBJ1-4, with 7 positions matching TRBD1. CDR1 is LGHNA, CDR2 YSLEER, per germline. This CDR3 has 14 residues. V shed 1 base, J shed 7 bases, and the junction held 3 bases outside the gene matches. CDR3 sequence: CASSQAQGVEKLFF. In nucleotides, the CDR3 is TGCGCCAGCAGCCAAGCCCAGGGGGTTGAAAAACTGTTTTTT.

The rearrangement links TRBV12-5 to TRBJ2-5; D remains ambiguous. From germline, CDR1 is LGHNT and CDR2 FRNRAP. Between the trimmed V and J ends, which lost 1 base and 5 bases, there was a span of 8 bases. CDR3 length: 13 amino acids. CDR3 region: CASGLGYGETQYF. The CDR3 nucleotides are TGTGCTAGTGGTTTGGGGTACGGGGAGACCCAGTACTTC. The full variable domain, its missing parts supplied by reference TRBV12-5 and TRBJ2-5, is DARVTQTPRHKVTEMGQEVTMRCQPILGHNTVFWYRQTMMQGLELLAYFRNRAPLDDSGMPKDRFSAEMPDATLATLKIQPSEPRDSAVYFCASGLGYGETQYFGPGTRLLVL.

This clone was counted a single time. The genes are TRBV7-3 and TRBJ2-3; 12 bases agree with TRBD1. The CDR3 is made up of 16 amino acids. Germline V gene lookup returns CDR1 SGHTA and CDR2 FQGTGA. V shed 8 bases and J 2 bases; nucleotides not matched to a gene: 8. The CDR3, as DNA: TGTGCCAGCGGACCAGGGACAGGGGGCATCACAGATACGCAGTATTTT. The encoded protein is CASGPGTGGITDTQYF.

In its sample, this clone was seen a few times. The chain employs TRBV19 and TRBJ1-1; 7 bases fit TRBD1. V was pared by 7 bases and J by 5 bases, with 10 bases of the junction left unmatched. Per the germline V gene, CDR1 is LNHDA and CDR2 is SQIVND (reference sequence). This CDR3 is built from 14 residues. Written as DNA, the CDR3 is TGTGCCAGTACCACGGACAGGCGGGATACTGAAGCTTTCTTT. It codes for CASTTDRRDTEAFF.

This chain links TRBV7-2 with TRBJ1-2; D perhaps matches TRBD1 (6 bases). V was cut by 5 bases and J by 7 bases, with 23 bases left in between. This CDR3 spans 16 amino acids. CDR1 is SGHTA and CDR2 is FQGNSA in the germline V gene. In DNA, the CDR3 is TGTGCCAGCAGCCCCGTGTCATCCGGGACAATGTCTGGCTACACCTTC. Protein: CASSPVSSGTMSGYTF.

The gene calls are TRBV13 and TRBJ2-2; D gene uncertain. The CDR3 runs 14 residues. V was trimmed by 0 bases and J by 5 bases, leaving 7 bases between them. Germline V gene lookup returns CDR1 PRHDT and CDR2 FYEKMQ (reference sequence). CDR3 in DNA: TGTGCCAGCAGCTTAGGACAGTGGACCGGGGAGCTGTTTTTT. Protein sequence: CASSLGQWTGELFF.

The V call is TRBV10-3, the J call TRBJ2-5, with D perhaps TRBD2 (6 bases). V was pared by 10 bases and J by 0 bases, with 18 bases between. CDR1 is ENHRY and CDR2 is SYGVKD in the germline V gene. The CDR3 loop spans 15 amino acids. This CDR3 is CATVDGGSYQETQYF. The CDR3, as DNA: TGTGCCACCGTGGATGGGGGGTCCTACCAAGAGACCCAGTACTTC.

The chain couples TRBV18 to TRBJ2-2; 7 positions agree with TRBD1. The ends lost 2 bases at V and 2 bases at J; junction bases unmatched: 20. Germline lookup yields CDR1 KGHSH and CDR2 LQKENI. The CDR3 sequence is 21 residues long. CDR3 sequence reads: CASSPSDRRRSHTINTGELFF. The CDR3, as DNA: TGTGCCAGCTCACCATCGGACAGGCGACGATCCCACACCATCAACACCGGGGAGCTGTTTTTT.

V is TRBV5-1 and J is TRBJ2-3, with 7 bases identical to TRBD1. This CDR3 has 15 residues. Losses at the gene ends were 5 bases for V and 0 bases for J; bases not matched to a gene: 6. Germline V gene sequence: CDR1 SGHRS, CDR2 YFSETQ. In nucleotides, the CDR3 is TGCGCCAGCAGTCGAGAGGGGGCTAGCACAGATACGCAGTATTTT. Translated: CASSREGASTDTQYF.